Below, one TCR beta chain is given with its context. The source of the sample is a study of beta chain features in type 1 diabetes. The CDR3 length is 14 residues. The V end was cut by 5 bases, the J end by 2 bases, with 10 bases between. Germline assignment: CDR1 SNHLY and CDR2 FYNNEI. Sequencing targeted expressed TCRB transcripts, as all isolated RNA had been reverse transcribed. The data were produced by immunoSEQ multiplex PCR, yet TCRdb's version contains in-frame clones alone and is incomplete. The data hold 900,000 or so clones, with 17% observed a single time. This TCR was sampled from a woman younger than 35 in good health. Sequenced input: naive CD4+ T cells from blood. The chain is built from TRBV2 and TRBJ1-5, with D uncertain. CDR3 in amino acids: CASSKSSGNQPQHF. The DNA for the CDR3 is TGTGCCAGCAGTAAATCTTCGGGCAATCAGCCCCAGCATTTT.